The rows below give T cell receptor beta chains drawn from one sample of a study of graft-versus-host responses after intestinal transplantation. Using immunoSEQ multiplex PCR, the repertoire was profiled, and TCRdb retains in-frame clones only, with some absent. The table shows about 47,000 clones, with roughly 94% occurring only once. Sample: PBMCs, taken about 350 days after intestinal transplant. Receptors were obtained from a human patient who received an intestinal transplant, so some T cells may come from the graft donor. Both conserved end residues are part of each CDR3. The order of the fields is V gene, J gene, clone size, D gene, CDR3 protein, CDR3 DNA. The D gene is left open where the match is weak. Rows may omit the clone size; those that give it use once, few, many or a size class.

TRBV14	TRBJ1-2	NA	TRBD1	CASRQQGDYGYTF	TGTGCCAGCAGGCAACAGGGGGACTATGGCTACACCTTC
TRBV11-2	TRBJ1-4	NA	NA	CASSQVPQSSWGAEKLFF	TGTGCCAGCAGCCAGGTGCCCCAGAGTAGCTGGGGGGCCGAAAAACTGTTTTTT
TRBV2	TRBJ1-6	once	NA	CASSGASYNSPLHF	TGTGCCAGCAGTGGGGCCTCCTATAATTCACCCCTCCACTTT
TRBV11-2	TRBJ1-1	NA	NA	CASSSLMLGRGYEAFF	TGTGCCAGCAGCTCCTTGATGCTGGGGAGGGGTTATGAAGCTTTCTTT
TRBV9	TRBJ2-2	NA	TRBD1	CASSVSHRGGELFF	TGTGCCAGCAGCGTCAGCCACAGGGGCGGGGAGCTGTTTTTT
TRBV7-2	TRBJ1-1	once	NA	CASSLNRIVAEAFF	TGTGCCAGCAGCTTAAATAGGATCGTGGCTGAAGCTTTCTTT
TRBV5-4	TRBJ2-2	NA	TRBD2	CASSSLAGGPTGELFF	TGTGCCAGCAGCTCGCTAGCGGGAGGGCCCACCGGGGAGCTGTTTTTT
TRBV11-3	TRBJ1-2	NA	NA	CASSLAVARYGYTF	TGTGCCAGCAGCTTAGCGGTGGCCCGCTATGGCTACACCTTC
TRBV6-5	TRBJ1-1	NA	TRBD1	CASSSRSGGWYTEAFF	TGTGCCAGCAGTTCCCGCTCAGGGGGCTGGTACACTGAAGCTTTCTTT
TRBV6-5	TRBJ1-3	NA	NA	CASSGTLGNTIYF	TGTGCCAGCAGTGGGACCTTAGGAAACACCATATATTTT
TRBV7-9	TRBJ2-3	NA	TRBD1	CASSLAIGQGASDTQYF	TGTGCCAGCAGCTTAGCAATAGGACAGGGGGCATCGGATACGCAGTATTTT
TRBV10-1	TRBJ2-2	NA	TRBD1	CASSGSGTAGTGELFF	TGCGCCAGCAGTGGATCCGGGACAGCAGGCACCGGGGAGCTGTTTTTT
TRBV10-3	TRBJ2-5	NA	NA	CAIKATQETQYF	TGTGCCATCAAGGCCACACAAGAGACCCAGTACTTC
TRBV10-2	TRBJ2-2	NA	NA	CASSESGPPGELFF	TGCGCCAGCAGTGAGTCAGGCCCACCCGGGGAGCTGTTTTTT
TRBV7-9	TRBJ2-3	NA	TRBD2	CASRWAGRVTDTQYF	TGTGCCAGCCGTTGGGCAGGGAGGGTCACAGATACGCAGTATTTT
TRBV29-1	TRBJ1-1	NA	TRBD1	CSVQGALRDTEAFF	TGCAGCGTACAGGGGGCGCTAAGGGACACTGAAGCTTTCTTT
TRBV27	TRBJ2-7	NA	TRBD1	CASSSMYRGTSYEQYF	TGTGCCAGCAGTTCAATGTACAGGGGAACCTCATACGAGCAGTACTTC
TRBV2	TRBJ2-6	NA	NA	CAFSSSGPGANVLTF	TGTGCCTTCAGCAGTTCGGGTCCTGGGGCCAACGTCCTGACTTTC
TRBV27	TRBJ2-7	NA	TRBD1	CASSSGDRSYEQYF	TGTGCCAGCAGCTCAGGGGACAGGAGCTACGAGCAGTACTTC